The clone carrying this T cell receptor (beta chain) was seen at least ten times. The length of the CDR3 is 13 residues. The V gene lost 6 bases and the J gene lost 3 bases, with 11 bases spanning the gap. In germline, CDR1 is SGHTA, CDR2 FQGNSA. From the 5' RACE reads, TCRdb called clonotypes with MiXCR, one entry per CDR3 protein. Of tens of thousands of distinct CDR3 sequences listed, roughly an eighth are singletons. The data belong to a study of neurological immune-mediated disorders. The TCR comes from a woman in her fifties or sixties with HTLV-1-associated myelopathy (HAM/TSP). Sample: PBMCs. This chain links TRBV7-2 with TRBJ1-2; D gene uncertain. In DNA form, the CDR3 reads TGTGCCAGCAGTCCGACCTTGCACTATGGCTACACCTTC. Translated: CASSPTLHYGYTF.